These T cell receptor beta chains were read from a single sample in a study of identical twins. TCRdb recomputed calls from the 5' RACE reads with MiXCR, one row per CDR3 protein. The repertoire holds hundreds of thousands of distinct CDR3 sequences, with more than 6.5% as singletons. Another study also made use of these data, one on yellow fever vaccine responses in identical twins.

Sequenced: PBMCs. These receptor sequences come from a woman between 18 and 29 years old in good health. CDR3s include the opening cysteine and the closing phenylalanine or tryptophan. Each record gives: CDR3 protein, CDR3 DNA, D gene, V gene, J gene, clone size. D genes are given only for firm matches. Clone size is given for some rows only: seen once, a few or many times, or a class if the clone is expanded.

cdr3_aa: CASTKEGGNSPLHF
cdr3_nt: TGCGCCAGCACAAAGGAGGGGGGGAATTCACCCCTCCACTTT
d_call: .
v_call: TRBV5-1
j_call: TRBJ1-6
clone_size: many

cdr3_aa: CASSQDWRSEGAKNIQYF
cdr3_nt: TGCGCCAGCAGCCAAGATTGGAGGAGTGAGGGTGCCAAAAACATTCAGTACTTC
d_call: .
v_call: TRBV4-3
j_call: TRBJ2-4
clone_size: many

cdr3_aa: CSVEDTANTEAFF
cdr3_nt: TGCAGCGTTGAAGACACGGCGAACACTGAAGCTTTCTTT
d_call: .
v_call: TRBV29-1
j_call: TRBJ1-1
clone_size: .

cdr3_aa: CASSLTGYGTEAFF
cdr3_nt: TGTGCCAGCAGTTTAACAGGGTACGGCACTGAAGCTTTCTTT
d_call: .
v_call: TRBV25-1
j_call: TRBJ1-1
clone_size: .

cdr3_aa: CASSRGMGDEQYF
cdr3_nt: TGTGCCAGCAGCCGGGGCATGGGGGACGAGCAGTACTTC
d_call: .
v_call: TRBV7-3
j_call: TRBJ2-7
clone_size: few

cdr3_aa: CASSGGQGLQETQYF
cdr3_nt: TGTGCCAGCAGTGGGGGACAGGGTTTACAAGAGACCCAGTACTTC
d_call: TRBD1
v_call: TRBV6-2/TRBV6-3
j_call: TRBJ2-5
clone_size: .

cdr3_aa: CASSFAGGLVGETQYF
cdr3_nt: TGTGCCAGCAGTTTCGCCGGTGGACTAGTTGGAGAGACCCAGTACTTC
d_call: TRBD2
v_call: TRBV28
j_call: TRBJ2-5
clone_size: few

cdr3_aa: CASSQEAGGSYNEQFF
cdr3_nt: TGCGCCAGCAGCCAAGAGGCGGGGGGTTCCTACAATGAGCAGTTCTTC
d_call: TRBD2
v_call: TRBV4-3
j_call: TRBJ2-1
clone_size: many

cdr3_aa: CASTSTPGGNQPQHF
cdr3_nt: TGTGCCAGCACTTCAACGCCGGGTGGCAATCAGCCCCAGCATTTT
d_call: .
v_call: TRBV6-5
j_call: TRBJ1-5
clone_size: few

cdr3_aa: CASSLYRGVSYGYTF
cdr3_nt: TGTGCCAGCAGTTTATACCGGGGAGTGAGCTATGGCTACACCTTC
d_call: .
v_call: TRBV28
j_call: TRBJ1-2
clone_size: few

cdr3_aa: CASSLMASGGVNEQFF
cdr3_nt: TGCGCCAGCAGCTTGATGGCTAGCGGGGGGGTGAATGAGCAGTTCTTC
d_call: TRBD2
v_call: TRBV5-1
j_call: TRBJ2-1
clone_size: .

cdr3_aa: CATSTASTDTQYF
cdr3_nt: TGTGCCACCAGCACAGCGAGCACAGATACGCAGTATTTT
d_call: .
v_call: TRBV15
j_call: TRBJ2-3
clone_size: few

cdr3_aa: CASSQDRAEYNEQFF
cdr3_nt: TGCGCCAGCAGCCAAGATAGAGCAGAATACAATGAGCAGTTCTTC
d_call: .
v_call: TRBV4-3
j_call: TRBJ2-1
clone_size: .

cdr3_aa: CASSFLGGTDNEQFF
cdr3_nt: TGTGCCAGCAGCTTCCTGGGGGGGACGGACAATGAGCAGTTCTTC
d_call: TRBD2
v_call: TRBV9
j_call: TRBJ2-1
clone_size: few

cdr3_aa: CATRSGLATRKGELFF
cdr3_nt: TGTGCCACCCGCTCGGGACTAGCGACCCGGAAGGGGGAGCTGTTTTTT
d_call: TRBD2
v_call: TRBV28
j_call: TRBJ2-2
clone_size: few

cdr3_aa: CASSSSPDGSGANVLTF
cdr3_nt: TGTGCCAGCAGTTCTTCCCCCGATGGCTCTGGGGCCAACGTCCTGACTTTC
d_call: .
v_call: TRBV12-3/TRBV12-4
j_call: TRBJ2-6
clone_size: many

cdr3_aa: CATIPVGRASTDTQYF
cdr3_nt: TGTGCCACCATACCCGTCGGGAGGGCTTCCACAGATACGCAGTATTTT
d_call: TRBD2
v_call: TRBV12-3/TRBV12-4
j_call: TRBJ2-3
clone_size: many

cdr3_aa: CASSLDRGALTQYF
cdr3_nt: TGTGCCAGCAGCTTAGATAGGGGTGCCCTGACGCAGTATTTT
d_call: .
v_call: TRBV7-2
j_call: TRBJ2-3
clone_size: .

cdr3_aa: CASTPGQGTYGYTF
cdr3_nt: TGTGCCAGCACCCCGGGACAGGGAACTTATGGCTACACCTTC
d_call: TRBD1
v_call: TRBV12-3/TRBV12-4
j_call: TRBJ1-2
clone_size: many

cdr3_aa: CASSTRTSGGNPYEQYF
cdr3_nt: TGCGCCAGCAGCACCCGGACTAGCGGGGGGAACCCCTACGAGCAGTACTTC
d_call: TRBD2
v_call: TRBV5-1
j_call: TRBJ2-7
clone_size: few

cdr3_aa: CASSLVEGAEDEQFF
cdr3_nt: TGTGCCAGCAGCTTAGTGGAGGGGGCCGAGGATGAGCAGTTCTTC
d_call: .
v_call: TRBV7-9
j_call: TRBJ2-1
clone_size: .

cdr3_aa: CASSGREGMETQYF
cdr3_nt: TGTGCCAGCAGCGGGAGGGAGGGGATGGAGACCCAGTACTTC
d_call: TRBD2
v_call: TRBV25-1
j_call: TRBJ2-5
clone_size: few

cdr3_aa: CASSLAPQDNQNTEAFF
cdr3_nt: TGTGCCAGCAGCTTAGCGCCACAGGATAATCAGAACACTGAAGCTTTCTTT
d_call: .
v_call: TRBV7-6
j_call: TRBJ1-1
clone_size: .

cdr3_aa: CASSYDGQGAGLGYEQYF
cdr3_nt: TGTGCCAGCAGTTACGATGGACAGGGGGCCGGGTTGGGTTACGAGCAGTACTTC
d_call: TRBD1
v_call: TRBV6-5
j_call: TRBJ2-7
clone_size: few

cdr3_aa: CASNPLEYTDTQYF
cdr3_nt: TGTGCCAGCAACCCACTAGAGTACACAGATACGCAGTATTTT
d_call: .
v_call: TRBV12-3/TRBV12-4
j_call: TRBJ2-3
clone_size: few

cdr3_aa: CASSLVGSGRELNEQFF
cdr3_nt: TGTGCCAGCAGTTTGGTCGGTTCGGGCAGGGAGTTAAATGAGCAGTTCTTC
d_call: .
v_call: TRBV28
j_call: TRBJ2-1
clone_size: many

cdr3_aa: CASSRPLSGRDTGELFF
cdr3_nt: TGTGCCAGCAGCCGACCCCTGAGCGGGAGAGACACCGGGGAGCTGTTTTTT
d_call: TRBD2
v_call: TRBV7-9
j_call: TRBJ2-2
clone_size: .

cdr3_aa: CASSSSGLYTF
cdr3_nt: TGCGCCAGCAGCTCCTCGGGACTCTACACCTTC
d_call: .
v_call: TRBV5-1
j_call: TRBJ1-2
clone_size: .

cdr3_aa: CASSLRQGMDGYTF
cdr3_nt: TGTGCCAGCAGTTTAAGACAGGGGATGGATGGCTACACCTTC
d_call: TRBD1
v_call: TRBV12-3/TRBV12-4
j_call: TRBJ1-2
clone_size: many

cdr3_aa: CAITTSGTTDTQYF
cdr3_nt: TGTGCCATCACTACTAGCGGGACCACAGATACGCAGTATTTT
d_call: TRBD2
v_call: TRBV10-3
j_call: TRBJ2-3
clone_size: few

cdr3_aa: CSARDFGGVELETQYF
cdr3_nt: TGCAGTGCTAGAGATTTCGGAGGGGTCGAGCTCGAGACCCAGTACTTC
d_call: .
v_call: TRBV20-1
j_call: TRBJ2-5
clone_size: .

cdr3_aa: CSAKVRVTDTQYF
cdr3_nt: TGCAGTGCTAAAGTCAGAGTCACAGATACGCAGTATTTT
d_call: .
v_call: TRBV20-1
j_call: TRBJ2-3
clone_size: .

cdr3_aa: CASSPRFSGRFDQPQHF
cdr3_nt: TGTGCCAGCTCACCAAGATTCAGCGGGCGGTTTGATCAGCCCCAGCATTTT
d_call: .
v_call: TRBV18
j_call: TRBJ1-5
clone_size: few

cdr3_aa: CASSYLPPGTGAYNEQFF
cdr3_nt: TGTGCCAGCAGTTACTTACCCCCCGGGACAGGGGCCTACAATGAGCAGTTCTTC
d_call: TRBD1
v_call: TRBV6-2/TRBV6-3
j_call: TRBJ2-1
clone_size: few

cdr3_aa: CASRTGLTYNEQFF
cdr3_nt: TGTGCCAGCAGGACGGGGCTCACGTACAATGAGCAGTTCTTC
d_call: .
v_call: TRBV5-6
j_call: TRBJ2-1
clone_size: many

cdr3_aa: CASSMGLAGGSNYEQYF
cdr3_nt: TGTGCCAGCAGTATGGGACTAGCGGGAGGCTCGAACTACGAGCAGTACTTC
d_call: TRBD2
v_call: TRBV12-3/TRBV12-4
j_call: TRBJ2-7
clone_size: .

cdr3_aa: CASSLGQGYGYTF
cdr3_nt: TGTGCCAGCAGTTTAGGACAGGGCTATGGCTACACCTTC
d_call: TRBD1
v_call: TRBV12-3/TRBV12-4
j_call: TRBJ1-2
clone_size: many

cdr3_aa: CASSLGLGGGETQYF
cdr3_nt: TGTGCTAGCAGCTTGGGACTCGGCGGGGGAGAGACCCAGTACTTC
d_call: TRBD2
v_call: TRBV7-7
j_call: TRBJ2-5
clone_size: .

cdr3_aa: CASSLLAGAATDTQYF
cdr3_nt: TGTGCCAGCAGTTTACTAGCGGGGGCCGCCACAGATACGCAGTATTTT
d_call: TRBD2
v_call: TRBV12-3/TRBV12-4
j_call: TRBJ2-3
clone_size: many

cdr3_aa: CASSELGQGTDTQYF
cdr3_nt: TGCGCCAGCAGTGAGTTGGGACAGGGTACAGATACGCAGTATTTT
d_call: TRBD1
v_call: TRBV10-1
j_call: TRBJ2-3
clone_size: many

cdr3_aa: CSARGRAGELFF
cdr3_nt: TGCAGTGCTAGAGGCAGGGCCGGGGAGCTGTTTTTT
d_call: .
v_call: TRBV20-1
j_call: TRBJ2-2
clone_size: .

cdr3_aa: CASSPSMNNQPQHF
cdr3_nt: TGTGCCAGCAGTCCCTCGATGAACAATCAGCCCCAGCATTTT
d_call: .
v_call: TRBV27
j_call: TRBJ1-5
clone_size: many

cdr3_aa: CAWSRSGSTDTQYF
cdr3_nt: TGTGCCTGGAGTCGCAGCGGGAGTACAGATACGCAGTATTTT
d_call: TRBD2
v_call: TRBV30
j_call: TRBJ2-3
clone_size: few

cdr3_aa: CASSPVGADTQYF
cdr3_nt: TGTGCCAGCAGCCCGGTGGGGGCAGATACGCAGTATTTT
d_call: .
v_call: TRBV6-2/TRBV6-3
j_call: TRBJ2-3
clone_size: many

cdr3_aa: CASSQGETLVNTEAFF
cdr3_nt: TGTGCCAGCAGCCAAGGGGAAACTCTCGTGAACACTGAAGCTTTCTTT
d_call: .
v_call: TRBV3-1
j_call: TRBJ1-1
clone_size: .

cdr3_aa: CSANYEQYF
cdr3_nt: TGCAGTGCAAACTACGAGCAGTACTTC
d_call: .
v_call: TRBV20-1
j_call: TRBJ2-7
clone_size: many

cdr3_aa: CASSFSGTSRRTLGETQYF
cdr3_nt: TGTGCCAGCAGTTTTTCTGGGACTAGCAGAAGGACTCTGGGGGAGACCCAGTACTTC
d_call: TRBD2
v_call: TRBV6-9
j_call: TRBJ2-5
clone_size: .